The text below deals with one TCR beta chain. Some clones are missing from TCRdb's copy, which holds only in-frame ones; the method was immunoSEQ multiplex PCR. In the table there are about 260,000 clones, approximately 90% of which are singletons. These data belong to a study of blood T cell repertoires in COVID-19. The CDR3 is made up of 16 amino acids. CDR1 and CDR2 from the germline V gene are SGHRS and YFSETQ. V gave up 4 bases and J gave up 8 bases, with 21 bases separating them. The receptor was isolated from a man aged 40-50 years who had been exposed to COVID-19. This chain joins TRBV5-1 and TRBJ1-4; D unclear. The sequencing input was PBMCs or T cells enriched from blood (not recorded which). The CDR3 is CASSVKRGRINEKLFF. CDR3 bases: TGCGCCAGCAGCGTTAAACGGGGTCGCATAAACGAAAAACTGTTTTTT.